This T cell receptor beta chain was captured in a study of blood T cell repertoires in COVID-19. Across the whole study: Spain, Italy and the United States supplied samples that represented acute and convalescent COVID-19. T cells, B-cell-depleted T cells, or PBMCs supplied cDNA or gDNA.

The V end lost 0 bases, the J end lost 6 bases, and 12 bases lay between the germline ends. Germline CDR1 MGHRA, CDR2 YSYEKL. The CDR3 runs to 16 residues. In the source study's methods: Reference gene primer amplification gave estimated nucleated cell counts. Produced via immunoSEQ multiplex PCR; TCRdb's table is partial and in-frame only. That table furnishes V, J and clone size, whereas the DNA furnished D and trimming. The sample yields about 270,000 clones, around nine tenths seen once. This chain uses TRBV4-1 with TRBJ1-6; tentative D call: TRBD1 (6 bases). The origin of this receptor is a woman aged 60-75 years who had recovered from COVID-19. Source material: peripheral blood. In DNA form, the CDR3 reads TGCGCCAGCAGCCAAGAGGTGGGGGCGAGTAATTCACCCCTCCACTTT. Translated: CASSQEVGASNSPLHF.